These 16 T cell receptor beta chains share one sample of origin, sequenced in a study of blood T cell repertoires in COVID-19. Generated by immunoSEQ multiplex PCR, the TCRdb table keeps only in-frame clones and is missing some. In the table there are 150,000 to 200,000 clones, approximately 87% of which are singletons. Material for sequencing was peripheral blood. These receptors were taken from a woman aged 70 to 79 with COVID-19, enrolled during active disease.

V and J are TRBV6-7 and TRBJ2-1, with D possibly being TRBD2 (5 bases). TRBV6-7 is an ORF; its function is uncertain. V shed 6 bases and J shed 0 bases, with 30 bases lying between them. The CDR3 is made up of 21 amino acids. CDR3 protein: CASRVRLNVWALSGSYNEQFF. CDR3 sequence (DNA): TGTGCCAGCAGGGTGAGACTAAATGTTTGGGCTTTAAGTGGCTCCTACAATGAGCAGTTCTTC.

The rearrangement links TRBV12-3 or TRBV12-4 to TRBJ1-6, with D tentatively TRBD1 (6 bases). V was pared by 3 bases and J by 8 bases, with 8 bases between. The CDR3 is made up of 13 amino acids. The CDR3 nucleotides read TGTGCCAGCAGTTTTAACAGGGATTCACCCCTCCACTTT. Protein sequence: CASSFNRDSPLHF.

The rearrangement links TRBV6-2 or TRBV6-3 to TRBJ2-7, with unresolved D. CDR3 length: 15 residues. Germline CDR1 reads MNHEY; CDR2 reads SVGEGT. The V end was cut by 2 bases, the J end by 2 bases, with 13 bases between. This CDR3 is CASSYLAATTYEQYF. In DNA form, the CDR3 reads TGTGCCAGCAGTTACCTGGCGGCTACTACCTACGAGCAGTACTTC.

V usage is TRBV4-1 and J usage is TRBJ2-3; 9 nucleotides agree with TRBD2. V lost 4 bases, J lost 2 bases, and 13 bases stayed unmatched. The CDR3 is made up of 18 amino acids. Germline-derived CDR1 and CDR2 are MGHRA and YSYEKL. For the CDR3, the DNA is TGCGCCAGCAGCCGCCAAACCGGGACTAGCTTCTTCACAGATACGCAGTATTTT. Translating it yields CASSRQTGTSFFTDTQYF.

This chain uses TRBV28 with TRBJ2-1; 8 bases map to TRBD2. This CDR3 spans 14 amino acids. Germline V gene lookup returns CDR1 MDHEN and CDR2 SYDVKM. V lost 8 bases and J lost 2; bases outside the gene matches: 5. In nucleotides, the CDR3 is TGTGCCAGCGGTGGCGGGAGGCCCTACAATGAGCAGTTCTTC. Its translation: CASGGGRPYNEQFF.

The chain has TRBV11-2 and TRBJ2-5; the match to TRBD1 covers 10 bases. The CDR3 runs to 14 residues. Trimming at V came to 4 bases and at J to 5 bases, leaving 4 bases not matched to a gene. CDR1 is SGHAT and CDR2 is FQNNGV in the germline V gene. The CDR3 region is CASSSTGGAETQYF. CDR3 DNA: TGTGCCAGCAGCTCGACAGGGGGCGCTGAGACCCAGTACTTC.

This chain joins TRBV28 and TRBJ1-5; D perhaps matches TRBD1 (6 bases). Trimming left V 7 bases short and J 6 bases short, with 19 bases between. Germline CDR1 and CDR2: MDHEN and SYDVKM. CDR3 length: 15 amino acids. The CDR3 sequence: CASISGGGRIQPQHF. The CDR3 DNA sequence: TGTGCCAGCATATCAGGCGGGGGGCGCATTCAGCCCCAGCATTTT.

The chain combines TRBV24-1 with TRBJ2-3, with D uncertain. The V end lost 2 bases, the J end lost 4 bases, and 3 bases lay between the germline ends. The CDR3 length is 12 residues. Germline V gene lookup returns CDR1 KGHDR and CDR2 SFDVKD. The CDR3 bases are TGTGCCACCAGTGATTCATCAGATACGCAGTATTTT. Translating gives CATSDSSDTQYF.

The chain recombines TRBV5-1 with TRBJ1-5; D may be TRBD1 (5 bases). The V end was cut by 1 base, the J end by 7 bases, with 21 bases between. Germline values: CDR1 SGHRS, CDR2 YFSETQ. The CDR3 is made up of 17 amino acids. For the CDR3, the DNA is TGCGCCAGCAGCTTGCCCCCCGTTGGGCAGGGAGGCCAGCCCCAGCATTTT. Translation: CASSLPPVGQGGQPQHF.

The chain links TRBV11-3 to TRBJ2-3, with D possibly matching TRBD2 (5 bases). Trimming cost V 1 base and J 10 bases, with 6 bases left between them. The CDR3 length is 11 residues. Looked up from germline, CDR1 is SGHNT and CDR2 is YENEEA. The CDR3 sequence is CASSLGGSQYF. The CDR3 bases are TGTGCCAGCAGCTTAGGCGGGTCGCAGTATTTT.

This clone was counted a few times. The DNA for the CDR3 is TGTGCCAGCAGCTTAGTGAGGAGCTCCTACAATGAGCAGTTCTTC. This gives the protein CASSLVRSSYNEQFF. The J gene is TRBJ2-1, the V gene TRBV7-2; D ambiguous. CDR1 is SGHTA, CDR2 FQGNSA, per germline. This CDR3 has 15 residues. V was clipped by 1 base and J by 0 bases, with 7 bases between them.

The genes are TRBV14 and TRBJ1-3; D is unclear. CDR3 size: 15 residues. From germline, CDR1 is SGHDN and CDR2 FVKESK. V gave up 0 bases and J gave up 1 base, with 7 bases separating them. CDR3 region: CASSQETPSGNTIYF. The DNA for the CDR3 is TGTGCCAGCAGCCAAGAAACACCGTCTGGAAACACCATATATTTT.

This clone was seen only a few times. The chain recombines TRBV6-6 with TRBJ1-2, with 9 bases fitting TRBD1. CDR1 is MNHNY and CDR2 is SVGAGI in the germline V gene (reference sequence). This CDR3 has 14 amino acids. J was trimmed by 4 bases and V by 8 bases; bases with no gene match: 8. In nucleotides, the CDR3 is TGTGCCAGCTCCCCGGGACAGGGATCCTATGGCTACACCTTC. Translation gives CASSPGQGSYGYTF.

V and J are TRBV30 and TRBJ1-1; tentative D call: TRBD1 (6 bases). The CDR3 runs 13 residues. With 5 bases removed from V and 7 bases from J, the gap between germline ends came to 17 bases. CDR1 and CDR2 from the germline V gene are GTSNPN and SVGIG (reference sequence). The CDR3: CAWHEGVRDEAFF. CDR3 nucleotides: TGTGCCTGGCACGAGGGGGTAAGGGATGAAGCTTTCTTT.

The chain uses TRBV19 and TRBJ2-2; 7 positions match TRBD1. V trimming: 7 bases; J trimming: 6 bases; junction bases outside the gene matches: 5. The CDR3 consists of 13 residues. Germline-derived CDR1 and CDR2 are LNHDA and SQIVND (reference sequence). The CDR3: CASKGARAGELFF. DNA of the CDR3: TGTGCCAGTAAGGGGGCTCGGGCCGGGGAGCTGTTTTTT.

V is TRBV14 and J is TRBJ2-1, with TRBD2 identical over 11 bases. Germline CDR1 and CDR2: SGHDN and FVKESK. With V trimmed by 4 bases and J by 10 bases, 6 bases remained unmatched. The CDR3 is 14 amino acids. The CDR3 region is CASSRLAGPQEQFF. CDR3 nucleotides: TGTGCCAGCAGCCGACTAGCGGGACCTCAAGAGCAGTTCTTC.